This entry lists 29 T cell receptor beta chains sequenced from one sample in a study of tissue T cells after allogeneic stem cell transplantation. Profiling relied on immunoSEQ multiplex PCR, and the TCRdb table lists in-frame clones only, not all of them. Of nearly 50,000 clones listed, around 73% are singletons. The source material was sorted cells pooled from one or two spleens. The receptor set was obtained from a pool of C57BL/6 mice in good health.

This clone has a handful of counts. Gene names denote mouse genes. The read terminates 1 residue ahead of where the CDR3 ends, so the germline J gene completes it. This chain connects TRBV12-1 to TRBJ2-7; D ambiguous. The CDR3 contains 11 residues. Between the trimmed V and J ends, which lost 4 bases and 3 bases, there was a span of 6 bases. The V gene's germline CDR1 is SGHSN and CDR2 HYEKVE. Incomplete CDR3 DNA: TGTGCCAGCTCCCAGAACTATGAACAGTAC. Protein: CASSQNYEQY. The entire CDR3 is CASSQNYEQYF.

This clone has more than one count but fewer than ten. Gene names are the mouse ones. The CDR3 is cut off 1 residue early in the read; its end comes from the germline J gene. The rearrangement links TRBV17 to TRBJ2-3, with D possibly being TRBD1 or TRBD2 (6 bases each). V lost 1 base and J 0 bases, leaving 8 bases between the germline ends. This CDR3 has 15 residues. Looked up from germline, CDR1 is MNHDT and CDR2 is YYDKIL. The CDR3 is CASSRGGPSAETLYF. The sequenced CDR3 bases are TGTGCTAGCAGTAGAGGGGGGCCTAGTGCAGAAACGCTGTAT.

Concerning this clone: Any gene name here is a mouse gene name. CDR3 DNA (partial): TGTGCCAGCAGCCAAGATGCCAGGGGGTGGGATCAAAACACCTTGTAC. Translation gives CASSQDARGWDQNTLY. Given in full, the CDR3 is CASSQDARGWDQNTLYF. This chain links TRBV5 with TRBJ2-4; 7 positions match TRBD1. The read finishes 1 residue shy of the CDR3 end, and the germline J gene is used to complete it. CDR3 length: 17 amino acids. The germline gives CDR1 LGHNA, CDR2 YNLKQL (reference sequence). V shed 0 bases and J 2 bases; nucleotides not matched to a gene: 8.

Of note for this clone: Each gene name is a mouse one. The read finishes 1 residue shy of the CDR3 end, and the germline J gene is used to complete it. This sequence joins TRBV4 and TRBJ2-4, with D perhaps matching TRBD1 (6 bases). The CDR3 length is 14 residues. V was shortened by 4 bases and J by 0 bases, with 8 bases between the two germline ends. CDR1 and CDR2 (germline): LGHDT, YNNKQL (reference sequence). This CDR3 is CASSFTGSQNTLYF. Incomplete CDR3 DNA: TGTGCCAGCAGCTTTACAGGGAGTCAAAACACCTTGTAC.

In this sample, this clone turned up a few times. Mouse germline and gene names are used. The sequenced fragment ends 1 residue before the CDR3 boundary, so the rest is inferred from the germline J gene. V gene TRBV29 combines with J gene TRBJ2-4; D uncertain. The V gene lost 6 bases and the J gene lost 3 bases, with 7 bases spanning the gap. This CDR3 is 12 amino acids long. Germline V lookup: CDR1 MSHET, CDR2 SYDVDS. The CDR3 is CASSRQQNTLYF. Partial CDR3 DNA: TGTGCTAGCAGCAGACAACAAAACACCTTGTAC. The variable domain in full, with the rest retrieved from reference TRBV29 and TRBJ2-4, is DMKVTQMPRYLIKRMGENVLLECGQDMSHETMYWYRQDPGLGLQLIYISYDVDSNSEGDIPKGYRVSRKKREHFSLILDSAKTNQTSVYFCASSRQQNTLYFGAGTRLSVL.

A word on this clone: Genes and germline come from the mouse. Sequencing ends 1 residue short of the CDR3 end; the germline J gene provides the rest. The identical CDR3 is also encoded by other nucleotide sequences in the sample. The rearrangement uses TRBV12-1 and TRBJ2-5, with 8 bases identical to TRBD2. The CDR3 contains 14 residues. J lost 5 bases, V lost 0 bases, and 3 bases had no gene match. Germline loops: CDR1 SGHSN, CDR2 HYEKVE. The CDR3 region is CASSLAGGRDTQYF. The covered CDR3 bases are TGTGCCAGCTCTCTCGCGGGGGGGCGAGACACCCAGTAC.

Details on this clone: The genes are named according to mouse. The CDR3 end is not reached by the read, which stops 1 residue before it; the germline J gene fills it in. This chain connects TRBV19 to TRBJ1-3; D not resolved. V was shortened by 2 bases and J by 0 bases, with 6 bases between the two germline ends. The CDR3 has 14 residues. The germline CDR1 and CDR2 sequences are FNHDT and SITEND (reference sequence). The CDR3: CASSIPDSGNTLYF. CDR3 DNA, as far as it was read: TGTGCCAGCAGTATCCCAGATTCTGGAAATACGCTCTAT.

As regards this clone: Gene names follow the mouse nomenclature. The read falls 1 residue short of the CDR3 end, and the missing part is taken from the germline J gene. The chain uses TRBV3 and TRBJ2-3; 8 nucleotides match TRBD2. CDR1 is SNHLY, CDR2 FYNGKV, per germline (reference sequence). The CDR3 is made up of 16 amino acids. Trimming took 2 bases from V and 0 from J; bases not matched to a gene: 4. The CDR3 DNA, read in part, is TGTGCCAGCAGCTTAATTCTGGGGGGTAGTGCAGAAACGCTGTAT. This encodes CASSLILGGSAETLY. The entire CDR3 protein is CASSLILGGSAETLYF.

Comment on this clone: Mouse names are used for the genes. The read ends 1 residue shy of where the CDR3 ends; the end is completed using the germline J gene. This chain links TRBV17 with TRBJ2-5; D is possibly TRBD1 (7 bases). This CDR3 is built from 13 residues. Per germline, CDR1 MNHDT and CDR2 YYDKIL. Trimming left V 4 bases short and J 3 bases short, with 8 bases between. The CDR3 reads CASSTGGQDTQYF. CDR3 DNA, as far as it was read: TGTGCTAGCAGTACAGGGGGGCAAGACACCCAGTAC.

Remarks on this clone: The genes and germline here are from mouse. The CDR3: CASSIGGGASQDTQYF. The sequenced CDR3 bases are TGTGCCAGCAGTATAGGGGGGGGCGCCAGCCAAGACACCCAGTAC. The chain combines TRBV19 with TRBJ2-5, with 8 bases aligning to TRBD2. The DNA ends 1 residue before the CDR3 does, and the rest of the CDR3 is filled in from the germline J gene. Germline V gene data show CDR1 as FNHDT and CDR2 as SITEND (reference sequence). With V trimmed by 0 bases and J by 2 bases, 5 bases remained unmatched. This CDR3 region has 16 residues. Together with reference TRBV19 and TRBJ2-5, the CDR3 gives the full variable domain: GGIITQTPKFLIGQEGQKLTLKCQQNFNHDTMYWYRQDSGKGLRLIYYSITENDLQKGDLSEGYDASREKKSSFSLTVTSAQKNEMAVFLCASSIGGGASQDTQYFGPGTRLLVL.

Notes on this clone: Mouse gene names apply. The sequence runs out 1 residue before the end of the CDR3; the remainder is reconstructed from the germline J gene. V and J are TRBV5 and TRBJ1-1, with 8 bases aligning to TRBD1. The CDR3 covers 14 residues. Losses at the gene ends were 4 bases for V and 1 base for J; bases not matched to a gene: 2. Per germline, CDR1 LGHNA and CDR2 YNLKQL (reference sequence). The sequenced part of the CDR3 DNA is TGTGCCAGCAGCCCACAGGGGGGGAACACAGAAGTCTTC. Translating gives CASSPQGGNTEVF. The entire CDR3 protein reads CASSPQGGNTEVFF.

As concerns this clone: Any gene name here is a mouse gene name. The CDR3 is cut off 1 residue early in the read; its end comes from the germline J gene. This sequence joins TRBV5 and TRBJ1-4, with D uncertain. V lost 0 bases to trimming and J lost 3 bases, with 5 bases between them. This CDR3 has 14 residues. CDR1 and CDR2 (germline): LGHNA, YNLKQL (reference sequence). This CDR3 reads CASSQEVPNERLFF. Incomplete CDR3 DNA: TGTGCCAGCAGCCAAGAGGTTCCCAACGAAAGATTATTT.

With respect to this clone: Mouse gene names apply. The read finishes 1 residue shy of the CDR3 end, and the germline J gene is used to complete it. V is TRBV31 and J is TRBJ1-6, with 7 positions matching TRBD1. TRBJ1-6 has ORF status, its function being uncertain. The CDR3 totals 16 residues. Germline V gene sequence: CDR1 GKSSPN, CDR2 SITVG. The V gene end was trimmed by 2 bases and the J gene end by 3 bases; junction bases not matched to a gene: 7. CDR3 in amino acids: CAWSYPGQLYNSPLYF. The sequenced CDR3 bases are TGTGCCTGGAGTTATCCGGGACAGCTCTATAATTCGCCCCTCTAC.

Concerning this clone: Gene names refer to mouse genes. Sequencing ends 1 residue short of the CDR3 end; the germline J gene provides the rest. Other DNA sequences from this sample encode an identical CDR3 as well. The chain joins TRBV13-2 to TRBJ1-1, with unresolved D. Germline CDR1 NNHNN, CDR2 SYGAGS (reference sequence). The CDR3 runs to 13 residues. V was pared by 0 bases and J by 1 base, with 4 bases between. CDR3 loop: CASGDGQNTEVFF. Incomplete CDR3 DNA: TGTGCCAGCGGTGATGGACAAAACACAGAAGTCTTC.

This clone was found a few times. Each gene name is a mouse one. The CDR3 bases that were read are TGTGCCAGCTCTCTCGACGCAGACCAGGCTCCGCTT. Amino acids: CASSLDADQAPL. In full, the CDR3 is CASSLDADQAPLF. This sequence joins TRBV12-1 and TRBJ1-5; no reliable D call. The read terminates 1 residue ahead of where the CDR3 ends, so the germline J gene completes it. V was cut by 0 bases and J by 5 bases, with 7 bases left in between. Germline lookup yields CDR1 SGHSN and CDR2 HYEKVE. This CDR3 spans 13 amino acids.

This clone has only one observation. Gene names denote mouse genes. The read halts 1 residue ahead of the CDR3 end, with the missing end drawn from the germline J gene. V gene TRBV1 combines with J gene TRBJ2-4, with 11 bases lining up with TRBD2. J gave up 5 bases and V 0 bases, and 4 bases lay outside the gene matches. Germline loops: CDR1 NSQYPW, CDR2 LRSPGD (reference sequence). CDR3 length equals 16 residues. CDR3 residues: CTCSADRDWGLNTLYF. The part of the CDR3 DNA that was read is TGCACCTGCAGTGCAGATAGGGACTGGGGGTTAAACACCTTGTAC.

As to this clone: The gene names here belong to mouse. The DNA ends 1 residue before the CDR3 does, and the rest of the CDR3 is filled in from the germline J gene. This chain uses TRBV5 with TRBJ1-6; possible D gene TRBD1, 6 bases. TRBJ1-6 is classed as an ORF, of uncertain function. Germline lookup yields CDR1 LGHNA and CDR2 YNLKQL (reference sequence). This CDR3 is built from 14 residues. V gave up 4 bases and J gave up 3 bases, with 7 bases separating them. The CDR3 bases that were read are TGTGCCAGCAGCCGGGACATCTATAATTCGCCCCTCTAC. Its translation is CASSRDIYNSPLY. From start to end, the CDR3 is CASSRDIYNSPLYF.

On this clone itself: The gene names given are mouse names. The CDR3 end is not reached by the read, which stops 1 residue before it; the germline J gene fills it in. This rearrangement joins TRBV5 to TRBJ1-1, with TRBD1 as a possible D gene (6 bases). CDR3 length: 15 amino acids. Germline-derived CDR1 and CDR2 are LGHNA and YNLKQL (reference sequence). Trimming left V 0 bases short and J 0 bases short, with 8 bases between. CDR3 bases read: TGTGCCAGCAGCCAAGAGGGGGCTGCAAACACAGAAGTCTTC. This encodes CASSQEGAANTEVF. The full CDR3 protein reads CASSQEGAANTEVFF.

About this clone: The germline and genes are mouse ones. The read ends 1 residue early relative to the CDR3; the germline J gene fills the gap. The chain has TRBV13-1 and TRBJ2-5, with 8 bases fitting TRBD1. In germline, CDR1 is NSHNY, CDR2 SYGAGN. The ends lost 3 bases at V and 7 bases at J; junction bases unmatched: 4. The CDR3 length is 13 residues. The part of the CDR3 DNA that was read is TGTGCCAGCAGTGGGACAGGGAGAAACACCCAGTAC. Encoded protein: CASSGTGRNTQY. The whole CDR3 protein is CASSGTGRNTQYF.

Concerning this clone itself: Any gene name here is a mouse gene name. The read terminates 1 residue before the CDR3 end, so the remaining end is supplied by the germline J gene. Different DNA sequences within this sample yield the same CDR3. The chain recombines TRBV31 with TRBJ2-1, with TRBD2 identical over 8 bases. The CDR3 is 15 amino acids. V was pared by 0 bases and J by 1 base, with 2 bases of the junction left unmatched. Germline CDR1 and CDR2: GKSSPN and SITVG. The CDR3 spells CAWSLVGGNYAEQFF. CDR3 bases read: TGTGCCTGGAGTCTAGTGGGGGGGAACTATGCTGAGCAGTTC.

Worth noting for this clone: These gene names are mouse names. The sequence runs out 1 residue before the end of the CDR3; the remainder is reconstructed from the germline J gene. This chain connects TRBV19 to TRBJ2-7; D remains ambiguous. In germline, CDR1 is FNHDT, CDR2 SITEND (reference sequence). The CDR3 is 11 residues long. The V and J ends lost 5 bases and 4 bases respectively, with 7 bases between them. CDR3 region: CASSQNYEQYF. The sequenced CDR3 bases are TGTGCCAGCAGCCAAAATTATGAACAGTAC.

Concerning this clone: Mouse gene names apply. The read ends 1 residue before the CDR3 terminus; that terminus is restored from the germline J gene. The V call is TRBV3, the J call TRBJ2-3, with TRBD2 identical over 8 bases. The ends lost 5 bases at V and 0 bases at J; junction bases unmatched: 7. The V gene's germline CDR1 is SNHLY and CDR2 FYNGKV (reference sequence). This CDR3 contains 16 residues. The sequenced part of the CDR3 DNA is TGTGCCAGCAGCCCCCGACTGGGGTCTAGTGCAGAAACGCTGTAT. Translating it yields CASSPRLGSSAETLY. The whole CDR3 region reads CASSPRLGSSAETLYF.

As to this clone: Gene names refer to mouse genes. Sequencing ends 1 residue short of the CDR3 end; the germline J gene provides the rest. The chain employs TRBV31 and TRBJ2-3, with 9 bases fitting TRBD2. With 1 base clipped from V and 0 bases from J, the junction kept 2 bases outside the gene matches. The germline CDR1 and CDR2 sequences are GKSSPN and SITVG. CDR3 size: 15 residues. The CDR3 is CAWSRLGVSAETLYF. The DNA read from the CDR3 is TGTGCCTGGAGTCGACTGGGGGTTAGTGCAGAAACGCTGTAT.

Worth noting for this clone: Gene names follow the mouse nomenclature. Sequencing ends 1 residue short of the CDR3 end; the germline J gene provides the rest. Other DNA sequences in this sample translate to the same CDR3. J is TRBJ2-7 and V is TRBV12-2; TRBD2 might be the D (7 bases). This CDR3 is 13 amino acids long. The V gene lost 1 base and the J gene lost 5 bases, with 11 bases spanning the gap. CDR1 and CDR2 (germline): SGHLS, HYDKME. Partial CDR3 DNA: TGTGCCAGCTCTCTTGGGGGGCTCGATGAACAGTAC. Translating it yields CASSLGGLDEQY. The full-length CDR3 reads as CASSLGGLDEQYF.

With regard to this clone: Genes here carry mouse names. The CDR3 end is not reached by the read, which stops 1 residue before it; the germline J gene fills it in. The chain uses TRBV3 and TRBJ2-7; D gene uncertain. Trimming left V 1 base short and J 4 bases short, with 5 bases between. The CDR3 runs to 12 residues. In germline, CDR1 is SNHLY, CDR2 FYNGKV (reference sequence). The CDR3 protein is CASSLVDYEQYF. The DNA read from the CDR3 is TGTGCCAGCAGCTTAGTGGATTATGAACAGTAC.

This clone was counted between two and nine times. Gene names and germline match the mouse. The CDR3 end falls 1 residue outside the read, so it is completed with the germline J gene. The chain combines TRBV19 with TRBJ1-4; D is unclear. This CDR3 is built from 11 residues. V lost 6 bases, J lost 7 bases, and 7 bases lay in between. Germline values: CDR1 FNHDT, CDR2 SITEND (reference sequence). CDR3 DNA (partial): TGTGCCAGCACCGCCGCCGAAAGATTATTT. It encodes CASTAAERLF. In full, the CDR3 reads CASTAAERLFF.

About this clone: Gene and germline names: mouse. The read terminates 1 residue before the CDR3 end, so the remaining end is supplied by the germline J gene. This chain joins TRBV12-1 and TRBJ2-4, with a tentative D call TRBD2 (5 bases). Trimming removed 0 bases from V and 2 bases from J, with 8 bases in between. Germline V gene sequence: CDR1 SGHSN, CDR2 HYEKVE. This CDR3 spans 14 amino acids. The chain's CDR3 is CASSLVGVQNTLYF. The sequenced CDR3 bases are TGTGCCAGCTCTCTCGTTGGGGTTCAAAACACCTTGTAC.

As to this clone: The genes and germline here are from mouse. Read data end 1 residue before the CDR3 end; the end is taken from the germline J gene. The J gene is TRBJ2-7, the V gene TRBV13-1; D remains ambiguous. In germline, CDR1 is NSHNY, CDR2 SYGAGN. The CDR3 consists of 12 residues. Trimming took 0 bases from V and 4 from J, leaving 5 bases between them. The chain's CDR3 is CASSDARYEQYF. CDR3 DNA, as far as it was read: TGTGCCAGCAGTGATGCCAGATATGAACAGTAC.

A remark on this clone: Mouse gene names apply. The sequenced fragment ends 1 residue before the CDR3 boundary, so the rest is inferred from the germline J gene. V gene TRBV26 combines with J gene TRBJ1-1; D perhaps matches TRBD1 (6 bases). Germline CDR1 and CDR2: KGHPV and FQNQEV (reference sequence). The CDR3 length is 13 residues. The V end lost 2 bases, the J end lost 3 bases, and 7 bases lay between the germline ends. CDR3 amino acids: CASSLNRDTEVFF. The covered CDR3 bases are TGTGCCAGCAGTCTGAACAGGGACACAGAAGTCTTC.